A single sample gave rise to the 24 T cell receptor beta chains below, sequenced in a study of T cells after posttransplantation cyclophosphamide (dated by TCRdb to 2016 to 2017). The library was prepared using the immunoSEQ multiplex PCR assay. Drawn from immuneACCESS, this table holds only the in-frame rearrangements with V and J called that TCRdb kept. Clones are partly lost; checked studies trace under half to an unresolved V gene and leave the rest unexplained. For this sample, roughly 35,000 clones are listed, none of them singletons. About 7% of the sample is in the top ten clones. The source material was PBMCs. These receptor sequences come from a woman in her forties or fifties in good health and a related stem cell transplant donor.

V is TRBV9 and J is TRBJ1-2; a weak D match, TRBD1 (5 bases). Germline CDR1 and CDR2: SGDLS and YYNGEE. V was cut by 3 bases and J by 6 bases, with 18 bases left in between. This CDR3 is 15 amino acids long. The CDR3 sequence: CASSAQTGGTHGYTF. The DNA for the CDR3 is TGTGCCAGCAGCGCGCAAACGGGGGGAACCCATGGCTACACCTTC.

This clone has a count of ten or more. The chain uses TRBV10-3 and TRBJ2-7, with 10 bases aligning to TRBD2. Germline CDR1 reads ENHRY; CDR2 reads SYGVKD. This CDR3 is built from 12 residues. Losses at the gene ends were 9 bases for V and 4 bases for J; bases not matched to a gene: 3. CDR3 amino acids: CAIAGGLYEQYF. CDR3 in DNA: TGTGCCATAGCGGGAGGGCTTTACGAGCAGTACTTC.

This clone came up a few times. V gene TRBV30 combines with J gene TRBJ2-3; 7 nucleotides align to TRBD1. The CDR3 runs 15 residues. Per the germline V gene, CDR1 is GTSNPN and CDR2 is SVGIG (reference sequence). V trimming: 3 bases; J trimming: 3 bases; junction bases outside the gene matches: 9. The CDR3 region has the DNA TGTGCCTGGAGGGGGACAGAGAAGTATACAGATACGCAGTATTTT. It encodes CAWRGTEKYTDTQYF.

This clone has just a few counts. This chain joins TRBV30 and TRBJ2-3; a possible D gene is TRBD1 (6 bases). The CDR3 is 14 amino acids. Germline V gene sequence: CDR1 GTSNPN, CDR2 SVGIG (reference sequence). V dropped 1 base and J dropped 5 bases, with 13 bases sitting between them. DNA for the CDR3: TGTGCCTGGAGTGGCACACAGGGCGGAGATACGCAGTATTTT. Translation: CAWSGTQGGDTQYF. Together with reference TRBV30 and TRBJ2-3, the CDR3 gives the full variable domain: SQTIHQWPATLVQPVGSPLSLECTVEGTSNPNLYWYRQAAGRGLQLLFYSVGIGQISSEVPQNLSASRPQDRQFILSSKKLLLSDSGFYLCAWSGTQGGDTQYFGPGTRLTVL.

This clone occurred many times. The V gene is TRBV2, the J gene TRBJ1-2, with D perhaps TRBD1 (5 bases). Germline V lookup: CDR1 SNHLY, CDR2 FYNNEI. V was clipped by 5 bases and J by 2 bases, with 9 bases between them. CDR3 size: 13 residues. The CDR3 DNA sequence: TGTGCCAGCAGTCCAGAGGGGAACTATGGCTACACCTTC. It translates to CASSPEGNYGYTF.

This clone was recorded many times. This chain connects TRBV14 to TRBJ1-5; D unresolved. CDR1 is SGHDN and CDR2 is FVKESK in the germline V gene. The CDR3 covers 12 residues. With 4 bases removed from V and 7 bases from J, the gap between germline ends came to 8 bases. CDR3 in DNA: TGTGCCAGCAGCCTCCCGGGGCAGCCCCAGCATTTT. Translated: CASSLPGQPQHF.

This clone has ten or more counts. This chain connects TRBV2 to TRBJ2-3, with 7 positions matching TRBD1. Trimming removed 8 bases from V and 8 bases from J; junction bases left unmatched: 4. Germline CDR1 is SNHLY and CDR2 is FYNNEI. This CDR3 comprises 11 residues. The DNA of the CDR3 is TGTGCCAGCCTAGGGGGCCCTACGCAGTATTTT. Translating it yields CASLGGPTQYF. Looking up the rest from reference TRBV2 and TRBJ2-3 gives the full variable domain: EPEVTQTPSHQVTQMGQEVILRCVPISNHLYFYWYRQILGQKVEFLVSFYNNEISEKSEIFDDQFSVERPDGSNFTLKIRSTKLEDSAMYFCASLGGPTQYFGPGTRLTVL.

V gene TRBV7-9 combines with J gene TRBJ1-2; D may be TRBD1 (6 bases). The germline gives CDR1 SEHNR, CDR2 FQNEAQ (reference sequence). This CDR3 has 16 amino acids. Trimming shortened V by 3 bases and J by 3 bases, and 17 bases separated the two germline ends. The DNA of the CDR3 is TGTGCCAGCAGCTTCTCCCCAGGAGCAGGGGACTATGGCTACACCTTC. It encodes CASSFSPGAGDYGYTF.

This clone has at least ten counts. This chain uses TRBV27 with TRBJ2-1, with D tentatively TRBD2 (6 bases). CDR1 is MNHEY and CDR2 is SMNVEV in the germline V gene (reference sequence). Trimming took off 5 bases at V and 0 bases at J, with 14 bases between the two ends. The CDR3 loop spans 16 amino acids. CDR3 sequence reads: CASSPQRVSSYNEQFF. CDR3 DNA sequence: TGTGCCAGCAGTCCGCAGCGGGTTAGCTCCTACAATGAGCAGTTCTTC.

This clone was seen at least ten times. The chain uses TRBV12-3 or TRBV12-4 and TRBJ2-4; D is undetermined. Trimming left V 1 base short and J 6 bases short, with 7 bases between. The CDR3 runs 13 residues. The CDR3 loop is CASSLGPGNIQYF. The DNA of the CDR3 is TGTGCCAGCAGTTTAGGACCGGGAAACATTCAGTACTTC.

This clone was detected only a few times. This rearrangement joins TRBV7-7 to TRBJ2-5, with 8 bases aligning to TRBD1. Trimming removed 6 bases from V and 2 bases from J; junction bases left unmatched: 5. Germline V gives CDR1 SSHAT, CDR2 FNYEAQ (reference sequence). The CDR3 covers 14 residues. The chain's CDR3 is CASSKTGVQETQYF. DNA of the CDR3: TGTGCCAGCAGTAAGACAGGGGTACAAGAGACCCAGTACTTC.

The chain is built from TRBV7-9 and TRBJ2-5; 10 bases agree with TRBD2. Trimming at V came to 5 bases and at J to 4 bases, leaving 10 bases not matched to a gene. The CDR3 loop spans 16 amino acids. Germline loops: CDR1 SEHNR, CDR2 FQNEAQ (reference sequence). The CDR3 DNA sequence: TGTGCCAGCAGCCGTACTAGCGGGATGGGGAGAGAGACCCAGTACTTC. As protein: CASSRTSGMGRETQYF.

This clone showed up just a few times. The CDR3 protein is CASSMTDSDTQYF. CDR3 nucleotides: TGTGCCAGCAGCATGACAGACTCAGATACGCAGTATTTT. The rearrangement joins TRBV7-6 to TRBJ2-3; tentative D call: TRBD1 (5 bases). CDR1 and CDR2 (germline): SGHVS, FNYEAQ. V lost 5 bases and J 4 bases, leaving 10 bases between the germline ends. The CDR3 loop spans 13 amino acids. The variable domain in full, with the rest retrieved from reference TRBV7-6 and TRBJ2-3, is GAGVSQSPRYKVTKRGQDVALRCDPISGHVSLYWYRQALGQGPEFLTYFNYEAQQDKSGLPNDRFSAERPEGSISTLTIQRTEQRDSAMYRCASSMTDSDTQYFGPGTRLTVL.

This clone was detected only a few times. The CDR3 DNA is TGTGCCAGCAGCGTAAGGGGAACTAGCGCCTCAGATACGCAGTATTTT. This encodes CASSVRGTSASDTQYF. This sequence joins TRBV9 and TRBJ2-3; 7 nucleotides align to TRBD2. Germline V gene lookup returns CDR1 SGDLS and CDR2 YYNGEE. The CDR3 totals 16 residues. The V and J ends lost 1 base and 4 bases, in that order; junction bases with no gene match: 9.

This clone has ten or more counts. The gene calls are TRBV12-5 and TRBJ1-1, with D perhaps TRBD1 (6 bases). Germline loops: CDR1 LGHNT, CDR2 FRNRAP. Trimming pared 1 base from V and 4 bases from J, leaving 10 bases between. The CDR3 is 14 residues long. CDR3 sequence (DNA): TGTGCTAGTGGTTTGGATACAGGGATCACTGAAGCTTTCTTT. It specifies CASGLDTGITEAFF. The variable domain in full, with the rest retrieved from reference TRBV12-5 and TRBJ1-1, is DARVTQTPRHKVTEMGQEVTMRCQPILGHNTVFWYRQTMMQGLELLAYFRNRAPLDDSGMPKDRFSAEMPDATLATLKIQPSEPRDSAVYFCASGLDTGITEAFFGQGTRLTVV.

This clone has at least ten counts. The chain recombines TRBV4-3 with TRBJ1-5; a possible D gene is TRBD1 (5 bases). The V end lost 6 bases, the J end lost 5 bases, and 17 bases lay between the germline ends. In germline, CDR1 is LGHNA, CDR2 YSLEER. This CDR3 spans 15 amino acids. The CDR3: CASSPTPDTHQPQHF. For the CDR3, the DNA is TGCGCCAGCAGTCCGACCCCGGACACTCATCAGCCCCAGCATTTT.

This clone appeared a few times. J is TRBJ1-2 and V is TRBV5-5, with D possibly being TRBD1 (5 bases). Trimming left V 1 base short and J 8 bases short, with 15 bases between. Per germline, CDR1 SGHKS and CDR2 YYEKEE (reference sequence). This CDR3 spans 14 amino acids. In DNA, the CDR3 is TGTGCCAGCAGCTTGTCTCCGGCCAGGGCCGGCTACACCTTC. Translation gives CASSLSPARAGYTF.

Many counts were recorded for this clone. This chain links TRBV24-1 with TRBJ1-4, with 7 nucleotides matching TRBD1. The V and J ends lost 4 bases and 2 bases, in that order; junction bases with no gene match: 18. This CDR3 comprises 20 residues. The germline CDR1 and CDR2 sequences are KGHDR and SFDVKD. The CDR3 DNA is TGTGCCACCAGTGACCGCGTTGACCACGACAGGGAGGAGACTAATGAAAAACTGTTTTTT. Amino acid sequence: CATSDRVDHDREETNEKLFF.

Many counts were recorded for this clone. This chain links TRBV7-9 with TRBJ2-1; a possible D gene is TRBD2 (6 bases). This CDR3 contains 16 residues. Germline CDR1 is SEHNR and CDR2 is FQNEAQ (reference sequence). Trimming pared 5 bases from V and 4 bases from J, leaving 18 bases between. The CDR3 DNA is TGTGCCAGCAGCCTCGCACACAGCGGGCGTTACAATGAGCAGTTCTTC. Its translation is CASSLAHSGRYNEQFF.

This clone was picked up many times. The chain joins TRBV12-3 or TRBV12-4 to TRBJ2-7, with TRBD1 identical over 7 bases. V dropped 6 bases and J dropped 2; count of bases not matched to a gene: 7. This CDR3 has 14 residues. In DNA form, the CDR3 reads TGTGCCAGCAGCTCGGGACAGTTCCCCTACGAGCAGTACTTC. Protein product: CASSSGQFPYEQYF.

This clone was observed a handful of times. The rearrangement joins TRBV30 to TRBJ1-2; D remains ambiguous. The germline V gene encodes CDR1 GTSNPN and CDR2 SVGIG (reference sequence). This CDR3 region has 12 residues. The V gene lost 0 bases and the J gene lost 5 bases, with 7 bases spanning the gap. This CDR3 reads CAWSVLPYGYTF. The DNA of the CDR3 is TGTGCCTGGAGTGTACTTCCTTATGGCTACACCTTC.

The table lists this clone with many counts. The chain carries TRBV7-3 and TRBJ2-2; D is possibly TRBD1 or TRBD2 (7 bases each). The CDR3 sequence is 15 residues long. Looked up from germline, CDR1 is SGHTA and CDR2 is FQGTGA. Trimming left V 4 bases short and J 9 bases short, with 18 bases between. The CDR3 bases are TGTGCCAGCAGCTCGCTGACAGGGAGGGCAAGGGAGCTGTTTTTT. Protein sequence: CASSSLTGRARELFF. Full variable domain (remainder filled in from reference TRBV7-3 and TRBJ2-2): GAGVSQTPSNKVTEKGKYVELRCDPISGHTALYWYRQSLGQGPEFLIYFQGTGAADDSGLPNDRFFAVRPEGSVSTLKIQRTERGDSAVYLCASSSLTGRARELFFGEGSRLTVL.

This clone was detected ten times or more. The V call is TRBV28, the J call TRBJ2-1, with TRBD2 identical over 11 bases. Germline V gene sequence: CDR1 MDHEN, CDR2 SYDVKM. This CDR3 contains 16 residues. Unmatched junction bases numbered 6, after V lost 8 bases and J lost 0 bases. The CDR3 region is CASGITSGGSYNEQFF. The CDR3, as DNA: TGTGCCAGCGGAATTACTAGCGGGGGCTCCTACAATGAGCAGTTCTTC. The variable domain in full, with the rest retrieved from reference TRBV28 and TRBJ2-1, is DVKVTQSSRYLVKRTGEKVFLECVQDMDHENMFWYRQDPGLGLRLIYFSYDVKMKEKGDIPEGYSVSREKKERFSLILESASTNQTSMYLCASGITSGGSYNEQFFGPGTRLTVL.

This clone was observed many times. The gene calls are TRBV9 and TRBJ2-1; 7 positions agree with TRBD1. With V trimmed by 4 bases and J by 3 bases, 4 bases remained unmatched. The CDR3 extends over 14 amino acids. Germline V gives CDR1 SGDLS, CDR2 YYNGEE. DNA of the CDR3: TGTGCCAGCAGCCCCGGACAGGACTACAATGAGCAGTTCTTC. It translates to CASSPGQDYNEQFF.